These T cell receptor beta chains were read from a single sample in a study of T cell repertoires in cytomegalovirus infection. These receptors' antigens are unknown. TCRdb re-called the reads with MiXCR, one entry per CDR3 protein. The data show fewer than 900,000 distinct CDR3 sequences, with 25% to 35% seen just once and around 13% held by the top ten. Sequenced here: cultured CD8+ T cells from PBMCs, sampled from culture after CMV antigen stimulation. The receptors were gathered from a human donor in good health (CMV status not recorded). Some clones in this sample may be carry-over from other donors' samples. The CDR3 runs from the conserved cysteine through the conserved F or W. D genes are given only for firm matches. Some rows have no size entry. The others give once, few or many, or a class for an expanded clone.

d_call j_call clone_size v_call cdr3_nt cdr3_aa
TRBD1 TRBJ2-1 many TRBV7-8 TGTGCCAGCAGCGCTGGACCGACAGGGATGAATGAGCAGTTCTTC CASSAGPTGMNEQFF
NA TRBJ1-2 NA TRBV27 TGTGCCAGCAGGTCCCGGGGCCCGAACTATGGCTACACCTTC CASRSRGPNYGYTF
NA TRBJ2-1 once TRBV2 TGTGCCACCGTGATTTACAATGAGCAGTTCTTC CATVIYNEQFF
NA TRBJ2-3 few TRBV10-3 TGTGCCACTCGGCTAGGGACTTACACCGGGGATACGCAGTATTTT CATRLGTYTGDTQYF
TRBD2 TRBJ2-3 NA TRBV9 TGTGCCAGCAGCGTAAAAGCGGGACTAGCGACAGATACGCAGTATTTT CASSVKAGLATDTQYF
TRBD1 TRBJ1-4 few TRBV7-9 TGTGCCAGCAGCCAGCCGGGACAGGGTCAGGAAAAACTGTTTTTT CASSQPGQGQEKLFF
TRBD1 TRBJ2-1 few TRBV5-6 TGTGCCAGCAGCTGGGGGGACAGGGGGTTGGACAATGAGCAGTTCTTC CASSWGDRGLDNEQFF
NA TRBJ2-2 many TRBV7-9 TGTGCCAGCAGCTCCCCCCGAGGGAACACCGGGGAGCTGTTTTTT CASSSPRGNTGELFF
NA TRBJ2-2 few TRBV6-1 TGTGCCAGCAGTGAGGGGACCTACACCGGGGAGCTGTTTTTT CASSEGTYTGELFF
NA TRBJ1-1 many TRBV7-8 TGTGCCAGCAGCTTCAGGGGCGTGAACACTGAAGCTTTCTTT CASSFRGVNTEAFF
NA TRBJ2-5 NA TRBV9 TGTGCCAGCAGCGTAGAAGTGGGGGTACAAGAGACCCAGTACTTC CASSVEVGVQETQYF
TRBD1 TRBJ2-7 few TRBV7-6 TGTGCCATCGACAGGGGATCTTCCTACGAGCAGTACTTC CAIDRGSSYEQYF
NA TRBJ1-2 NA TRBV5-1 TGCGCCAGCAGCTTGGATCCAGGGGATGGCTACACCTTC CASSLDPGDGYTF
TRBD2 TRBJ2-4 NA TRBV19 TGTGCCAGTAGTCAGAGCGGGGGGGTAGCCAAAAACATTCAGTACTTC CASSQSGGVAKNIQYF
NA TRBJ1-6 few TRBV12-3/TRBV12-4 TGTGCCAGCACCCAGACAGGTACTTCACCCCTCCACTTT CASTQTGTSPLHF
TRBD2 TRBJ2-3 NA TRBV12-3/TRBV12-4 TGTGCCAGCAGTGAACTAGCGGCAGATACGCAGTATTTT CASSELAADTQYF
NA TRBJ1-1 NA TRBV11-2 TGTGCCAGCAGCCCCCGAGGGGAAGCTTTCTTT CASSPRGEAFF
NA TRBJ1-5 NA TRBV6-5 TGTGCCAGCAGTACCCGGGAGGGCCCCGATCAGCCCCAGCATTTT CASSTREGPDQPQHF
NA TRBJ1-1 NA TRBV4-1 TGCGCCAGCAGCCAAGACGGGCACGCGAACACTGAAGCTTTCTTT CASSQDGHANTEAFF
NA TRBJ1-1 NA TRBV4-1 TGCGCCAGCAGCCGAACCATGGGAACTGAAGCTTTCTTT CASSRTMGTEAFF
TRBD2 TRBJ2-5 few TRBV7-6 TGTGCCAGCAGCTTAGTATGGGGGGGTGGCAGGGATATCCAAGAGACCCAGTACTTC CASSLVWGGGRDIQETQYF
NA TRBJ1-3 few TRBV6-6 TGTGCCAGCAGTGCTGACACATCTGGAAACACCATATATTTT CASSADTSGNTIYF
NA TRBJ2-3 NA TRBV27 TGTGCCAGCAGTTTCCGCGGGGGCCACCCTAGCACAGATACGCAGTATTTT CASSFRGGHPSTDTQYF
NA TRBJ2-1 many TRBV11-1 TGTGCCAGCAGCCCCATAGGGAGCAATGAGCAGTTCTTC CASSPIGSNEQFF
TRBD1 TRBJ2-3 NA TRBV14 TGTGCCAGCAGCCAAGGCGTGAGGGGGCGGACAGATACGCAGTATTTT CASSQGVRGRTDTQYF
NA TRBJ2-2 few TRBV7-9 TGTGCCAGCAGCTCGAAGACAGGCTCAGTCGGGGAGCTGTTTTTT CASSSKTGSVGELFF
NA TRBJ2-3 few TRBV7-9 TGTGCCAGCAGCTTAGCGTACCTTTCGGATACGCAGTATTTT CASSLAYLSDTQYF
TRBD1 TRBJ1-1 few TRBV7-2 TGTGCCAGCAGCTTAGCTGGGACAGCCGGCACTGAAGCTTTCTTT CASSLAGTAGTEAFF
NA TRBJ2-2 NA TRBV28 TGTGCCAGCATCCTTGGGGGGTCGCGAACCGGGGAGCTGTTTTTT CASILGGSRTGELFF
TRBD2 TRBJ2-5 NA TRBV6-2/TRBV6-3 TGTGCCAGCAGTTACGCCTTCGGACTAGCGGTACAAGAGACCCAGTACTTC CASSYAFGLAVQETQYF
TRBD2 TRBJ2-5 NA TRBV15 TGTGCCACCAGCAGATCGGGACTAGGAGAGACCCAGTACTTC CATSRSGLGETQYF
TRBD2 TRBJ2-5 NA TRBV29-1 TGCAGCGTTGAAGGGGTTAGCGGGGGTGAGACCCAGTACTTC CSVEGVSGGETQYF
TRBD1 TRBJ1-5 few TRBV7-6 TGTGCCAGCAGTTCCGTTGGGGACAGGGGGCGTGAGGGGCAGCCCCAGCATTTT CASSSVGDRGREGQPQHF
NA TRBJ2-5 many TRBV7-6 TGTGCCAGCAGCTTAGCAGGTGCCTTACAAGAGACCCAGTACTTC CASSLAGALQETQYF
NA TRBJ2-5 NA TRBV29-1 TGCAGCGTTGCCGGCCACGACCGGGGGAGTCAAGAGACCCAGTACTTC CSVAGHDRGSQETQYF
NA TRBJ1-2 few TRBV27 TGTGCCAGCAGTTTGCATAGGGGAAGAAGGAACTATGGCTACACCTTC CASSLHRGRRNYGYTF
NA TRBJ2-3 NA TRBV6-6 TGTGCCAGCAGTTACTTGTCCCAAATGAGGGGAGAAAGCACAGATACGCAGTATTTT CASSYLSQMRGESTDTQYF
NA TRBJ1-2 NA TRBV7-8 TGTGCCAGCAGAGGGGAGGGAGGGAACTATGGCTACACCTTC CASRGEGGNYGYTF
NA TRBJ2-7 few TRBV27 TGTGCCAGCAGTCCCGATCGGTGGAATTTTCTCACGGGGGACCCTTGGGACGAGCAGTACTTC CASSPDRWNFLTGDPWDEQYF
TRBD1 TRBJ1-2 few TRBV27 TGTGCCAGCAGTTTGGCCCCGACAGGGACGTTGGGCTACACCTTC CASSLAPTGTLGYTF
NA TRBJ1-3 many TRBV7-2 TGTGCCAGCAGCTTAGGAACCGGGATAAAATACGGAAACACCATATATTTT CASSLGTGIKYGNTIYF
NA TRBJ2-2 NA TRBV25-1 TGTGCCAGCAGGTGGAGGAACACCGGGGAGCTGTTTTTT CASRWRNTGELFF
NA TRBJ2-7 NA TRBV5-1 TGCGCCAGCAGCTATGGGACAAACTACGAGCAGTACTTC CASSYGTNYEQYF
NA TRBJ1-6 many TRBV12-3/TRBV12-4 TGTGCCAGCAGTTTCCTCCCATTCGGGGGTTTGGAAACACCCCTCCACTTT CASSFLPFGGLETPLHF
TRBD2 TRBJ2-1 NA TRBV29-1 TGCAGCGTTGTGTTTAGCGGGGGAGAACAGTTCTTC CSVVFSGGEQFF
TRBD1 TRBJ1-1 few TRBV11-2 TGTGCCAGCAGCTTATGGACAGGGAAGGCCGTGAACACTGAAGCTTTCTTT CASSLWTGKAVNTEAFF
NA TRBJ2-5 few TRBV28 TGTGCCAGCAGTTTAAAGGGCCCGGGGGAGACCCAGTACTTC CASSLKGPGETQYF
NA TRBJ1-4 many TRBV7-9 TGTGCCAGCAGCAAATTAACATCGGGGCTTAATGAAAAACTGTTTTTT CASSKLTSGLNEKLFF
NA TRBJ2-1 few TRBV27 TGTGCCAGCAGTTTATTTGCGTACAATGAGCAGTTCTTC CASSLFAYNEQFF
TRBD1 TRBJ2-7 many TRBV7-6 TGTGCCAGCAGCCGAACAGGGGGCAACGAGCAGTACTTC CASSRTGGNEQYF
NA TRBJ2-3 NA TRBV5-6 TGTGCCAGCAGCCACCAAGACAGGATTGATACGCAGTATTTT CASSHQDRIDTQYF
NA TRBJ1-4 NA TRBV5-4 TGTGCCAGCAGCCTTCCGGGAGCAACTAATGAAAAACTGTTTTTT CASSLPGATNEKLFF
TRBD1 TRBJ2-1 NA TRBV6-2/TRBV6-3 TGTGCCAGCAGTCGTGAGGGGACAGGGGGTTGGAATGAGCAGTTCTTC CASSREGTGGWNEQFF
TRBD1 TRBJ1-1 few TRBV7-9 TGTGCCAGCAGAGCCGAGGGGGCGGATACTGAAGCTTTCTTT CASRAEGADTEAFF
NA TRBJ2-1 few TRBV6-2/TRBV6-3 TGTGCCAGCAGTTACGAGGGGTCCCCCATTGATGAGCAGTTCTTC CASSYEGSPIDEQFF
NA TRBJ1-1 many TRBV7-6 TGTGCCAGCAGCCCTCCCCCGGATCGGAACACTGAAGCTTTCTTT CASSPPPDRNTEAFF